Sequencing of this TCR beta chain was carried out in a study of regulatory T cells in long-lasting Graves disease. Trimming pared 1 base from V and 3 bases from J, leaving 17 bases between. This CDR3 comprises 17 residues. Germline V gene data show CDR1 as SGHTS and CDR2 as YDEGEE. Sample time point: newly diagnosed GD, antithyroid drugs for less than 3 months. Extracted PBMC RNA gave rise to the TCR library. This clonotype was recorded many times. Library construction for TCR beta used iRepertoire HTBI primers and Arm-PCR of CDR3 regions. From the multiplex PCR reads, TCRdb called clonotypes with MiXCR, one entry per CDR3 protein. The table lists a few hundred thousand distinct CDR3 sequences, around 17% of them singletons. The same data also went into a second study, on T cells in Graves' hyperthyroidism and ophthalmopathy.

The TCR sequence derives from a man aged 40-50 years with Graves disease. The chain joins TRBV5-8 to TRBJ1-5; D remains ambiguous. The input for sequencing was peripheral blood mononuclear cells (PBMCs), taken at new diagnosis, from a patient treated with antithyroid drugs. The DNA for the CDR3 is TGTGCCAGCAGCTTGTTGGGAGGGCTCCGTTACAATCAGCCCCAGCATTTT. It codes for CASSLLGGLRYNQPQHF.